The 15 T cell receptor beta chains below come from one sample, sequenced in a study of vaccination and CD4 T cells after COVID-19. An Oncomine TCR Beta short-read assay was used to sequence the DNA from cultured CD4+ T cells. TCRdb called the PCR reads again in MiXCR, with one record for every CDR3 protein. The sample lists more than 15,000 distinct CDR3 sequences; 55% to 65% were seen once. These receptors' targets are unknown. The treatment here: roughly ten-day PBMC culture with coronavirus spike peptide pools or control peptides (ViraFEST assay). The input for sequencing was CD4+ T cells from blood, cultured in vitro, taken after SARS-CoV-2 vaccination. These TCRs come from a human donor who had recovered from COVID-19.

There are a few counts of this clonotype. J is TRBJ1-6 and V is TRBV6-5, with D possibly TRBD1 on 5 matching bases. Germline V gene sequence: CDR1 MNHEY, CDR2 SVGAGI. The CDR3 consists of 17 residues. Trimming removed 2 bases at V and 0 bases at J, with 11 bases between. The CDR3 region is CASSYAGPSSYNSPLHF. CDR3 bases: TGTGCCAGCAGTTACGCAGGGCCTAGCTCCTATAATTCACCCCTCCACTTT.

The gene calls are TRBV20-1 and TRBJ1-2, with D perhaps TRBD1 (5 bases). Deletions cut 6 bases from V and 8 bases from J, with 19 bases between. This CDR3 is 13 amino acids long. CDR1 is DFQATT and CDR2 is SNEGSKA in the germline V gene (reference sequence). As DNA, the CDR3 is TGCAGTGCCCTAGGCGGGGGTCGCGGGGGCTACACCTTC. Translated, it gives CSALGGGRGGYTF.

The chain carries TRBV7-7 and TRBJ2-2; D is possibly TRBD2 (6 bases). From germline, CDR1 is SSHAT and CDR2 FNYEAQ (reference sequence). V lost 3 bases and J lost 6, with 11 bases in between. The CDR3 length is 14 residues. CDR3 DNA: TGTGCCAGCAGCTTGGGGGACTGGGCCGGGGAGCTGTTTTTT. The encoded protein is CASSLGDWAGELFF.

The chain links TRBV7-2 to TRBJ2-7; a possible D gene is TRBD1 (5 bases). The CDR3 contains 14 residues. V lost 4 bases and J lost 0, with 10 bases in between. From germline, CDR1 is SGHTA and CDR2 FQGNSA. The CDR3 DNA reads TGTGCCAGCAGCTCTGGTAGGGGCTCCTACGAGCAGTACTTC. Translation: CASSSGRGSYEQYF.

The chain has TRBV6-2 or TRBV6-3 and TRBJ2-2; 7 nucleotides match TRBD1. CDR1 is MNHEY, CDR2 SVGEGT, per germline. The CDR3 sequence is 15 residues long. The CDR3 loop is CAVGQGGYPTGELFF. CDR3 sequence (DNA): TGTGCAGTAGGGCAAGGGGGCTATCCCACCGGGGAGCTGTTTTTT.

This rearrangement joins TRBV12-3 or TRBV12-4 to TRBJ1-6; 7 bases agree with TRBD1. V gave up 5 bases and J gave up 8 bases; unmatched junction bases: 9. The CDR3 totals 15 residues. For the CDR3, the DNA is TGTGCCAGCAGTCAAGACAGGGTCGAGCATTCACCCCTCCACTTT. This translates into CASSQDRVEHSPLHF.

This rearrangement joins TRBV7-8 to TRBJ1-5, with TRBD1 as a possible D gene (5 bases). The germline V gene has CDR1 SGHVS and CDR2 FQNEAQ. The V end was cut by 5 bases, the J end by 2 bases, with 10 bases between. The CDR3 spans 14 residues. The CDR3 here is CASSLREGNQPQHF. The CDR3 DNA follows: TGTGCCAGCAGCCTCAGGGAGGGCAATCAGCCCCAGCATTTT.

In DNA, the CDR3 is TGTGCCAGCAGCCAACGTGGGGGTGGTACCCCAGATACGCAGTATTTT. The encoded protein is CASSQRGGGTPDTQYF. The V and J genes are TRBV11-3 and TRBJ2-3; D is perhaps TRBD1 or TRBD2 (5 bases each). The V end was cut by 5 bases, the J end by 4 bases, with 19 bases between. Germline CDR1 is SGHNT and CDR2 is YENEEA. CDR3 length: 16 amino acids.

The rearrangement joins TRBV7-2 to TRBJ1-1; D perhaps matches TRBD1 (5 bases). The CDR3 is 17 residues long. CDR1 and CDR2 from the germline V gene are SGHTA and FQGNSA. Trimming shortened V by 1 base and J by 0 bases, and 15 bases separated the two germline ends. This CDR3 reads CASSLEAGVVLNTEAFF. CDR3 in DNA: TGTGCCAGCAGCTTAGAGGCGGGGGTGGTACTGAACACTGAAGCTTTCTTT.

This rearrangement joins TRBV19 to TRBJ1-2, with D maybe TRBD1 (5 bases). Looked up from germline, CDR1 is LNHDA and CDR2 is SQIVND (reference sequence). Deletions cut 10 bases from V and 0 bases from J, with 15 bases between. There are 14 residues in the CDR3. The CDR3 here is CATVRDAANYGYTF. In nucleotides, the CDR3 is TGTGCCACCGTACGGGACGCCGCTAACTATGGCTACACCTTC.

This sequence joins TRBV7-9 and TRBJ1-2; D call uncertain. CDR1 and CDR2 (germline): SEHNR, FQNEAQ (reference sequence). There are 15 residues in the CDR3. V was clipped by 4 bases and J by 2 bases, with 14 bases between them. The DNA of the CDR3 is TGTGCCAGCAGCTCAATACAAGGGCCCAACTATGGCTACACCTTC. This encodes CASSSIQGPNYGYTF.

V and J are TRBV11-2 and TRBJ1-1, with D possibly being TRBD1 (6 bases). Germline V gives CDR1 SGHAT, CDR2 FQNNGV. The CDR3 has 14 amino acids. Trimming cost V 1 base and J 4 bases, with 10 bases left between them. CDR3 region: CASSLGGGGTEAFF. CDR3 DNA sequence: TGTGCCAGCAGCTTAGGGGGAGGGGGCACTGAAGCTTTCTTT. Full variable domain (remainder filled in from reference TRBV11-2 and TRBJ1-1): EAGVAQSPRYKIIEKRQSVAFWCNPISGHATLYWYQQILGQGPKLLIQFQNNGVVDDSQLPKDRFSAERLKGVDSTLKIQPAKLEDSAVYLCASSLGGGGTEAFFGQGTRLTVV.

This clonotype was observed a single time. This sequence joins TRBV7-9 and TRBJ1-1, with a possible D match to TRBD1 (5 bases). The CDR3 length is 16 residues. The V gene's germline CDR1 is SEHNR and CDR2 FQNEAQ (reference sequence). Trimming left V 1 base short and J 0 bases short, with 12 bases between. DNA for the CDR3: TGTGCCAGCAGCTTAGGGGGGGGAAGCATGAACACTGAAGCTTTCTTT. Residues: CASSLGGGSMNTEAFF. The whole variable domain, remainder taken from reference TRBV7-9 and TRBJ1-1, is DTGVSQNPRHKITKRGQNVTFRCDPISEHNRLYWYRQTLGQGPEFLTYFQNEAQLEKSRLLSDRFSAERPKGSFSTLEIQRTEQGDSAMYLCASSLGGGSMNTEAFFGQGTRLTVV.

The chain employs TRBV3-1 and TRBJ1-6; 7 nucleotides agree with TRBD1. This CDR3 has 15 amino acids. V was pared by 3 bases and J by 7 bases, with 6 bases of the junction left unmatched. Per germline, CDR1 LGHDT and CDR2 YNNKEL (reference sequence). The CDR3 here is CASSHRQGKNSPLHF. The CDR3 DNA reads TGTGCCAGCAGCCACAGACAGGGAAAGAATTCACCCCTCCACTTT.

This chain links TRBV10-3 with TRBJ2-1; a possible D gene is TRBD2 (5 bases). V gave up 10 bases and J gave up 7 bases, with 11 bases separating them. Germline V gene data show CDR1 as ENHRY and CDR2 as SYGVKD. This CDR3 contains 11 residues. The CDR3 protein is CATLGVNEQFF. The CDR3 region has the DNA TGTGCCACCCTGGGAGTTAATGAGCAGTTCTTC.